This record covers a single T cell receptor beta chain. Its antigen is unknown. The data are from a study of T cell responses to AZD1222 COVID-19 vaccine. Germline V gene lookup returns CDR1 SQVTM and CDR2 ANQGSEA. V lost 4 bases and J lost 2, with 6 bases in between. The CDR3 runs to 12 residues. Study results and limitations: The study reported that nearly half of spike-specific TCRs target unmutated variant regions.

Data came from immunoSEQ multiplex PCR; TCRdb stores just in-frame clones and leaves some out. In the table there are some 110,000 clones, 88% of which are singletons. The sequences come from peripheral blood, collected on day 0 of AZD1222 vaccination. The chain carries TRBV29-1 and TRBJ1-5; perhaps TRBD1 as D (5 bases). The clonotype originates from an adult in good health. DNA for the CDR3: TGCAGCGTTGCGACAGGCAATCAGCCCCAGCATTTT. This sequence encodes CSVATGNQPQHF.